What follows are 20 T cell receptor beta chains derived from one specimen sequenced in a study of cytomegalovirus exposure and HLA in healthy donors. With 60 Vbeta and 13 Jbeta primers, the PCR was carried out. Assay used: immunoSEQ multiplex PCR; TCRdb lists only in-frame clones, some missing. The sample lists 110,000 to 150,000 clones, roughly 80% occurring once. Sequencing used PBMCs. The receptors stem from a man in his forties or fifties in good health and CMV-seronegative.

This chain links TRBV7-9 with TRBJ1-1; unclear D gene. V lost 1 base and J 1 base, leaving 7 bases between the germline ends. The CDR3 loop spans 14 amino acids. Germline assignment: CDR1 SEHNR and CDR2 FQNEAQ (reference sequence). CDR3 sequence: CASSLVRWNTEAFF. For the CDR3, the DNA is TGTGCCAGCAGCTTAGTCCGTTGGAACACTGAAGCTTTCTTT.

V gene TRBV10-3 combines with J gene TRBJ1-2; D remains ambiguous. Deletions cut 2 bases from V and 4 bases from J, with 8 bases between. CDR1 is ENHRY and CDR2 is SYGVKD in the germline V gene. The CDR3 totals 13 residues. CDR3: CAISEGQIYGYTF. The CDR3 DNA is TGTGCCATCAGTGAGGGGCAGATCTATGGCTACACCTTC.

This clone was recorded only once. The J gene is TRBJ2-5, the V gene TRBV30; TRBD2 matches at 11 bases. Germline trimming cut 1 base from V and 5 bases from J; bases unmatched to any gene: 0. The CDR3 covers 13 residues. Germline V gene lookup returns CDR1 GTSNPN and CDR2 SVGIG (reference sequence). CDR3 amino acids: CAWSGTSGETQYF. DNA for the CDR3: TGTGCCTGGAGTGGGACTAGCGGGGAGACCCAGTACTTC. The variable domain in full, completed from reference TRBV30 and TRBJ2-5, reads SQTIHQWPATLVQPVGSPLSLECTVEGTSNPNLYWYRQAAGRGLQLLFYSVGIGQISSEVPQNLSASRPQDRQFILSSKKLLLSDSGFYLCAWSGTSGETQYFGPGTRLLVL.

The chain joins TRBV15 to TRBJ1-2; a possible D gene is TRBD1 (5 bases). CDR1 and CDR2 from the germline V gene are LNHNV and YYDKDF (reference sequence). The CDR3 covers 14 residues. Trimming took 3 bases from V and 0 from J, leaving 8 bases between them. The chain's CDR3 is CATSSRVPNYGYTF. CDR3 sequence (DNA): TGTGCCACCAGCAGCAGGGTCCCTAACTATGGCTACACCTTC.

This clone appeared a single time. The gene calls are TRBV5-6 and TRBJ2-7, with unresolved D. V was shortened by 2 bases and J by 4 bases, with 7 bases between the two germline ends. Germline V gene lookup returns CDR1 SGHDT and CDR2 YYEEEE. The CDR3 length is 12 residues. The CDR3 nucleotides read TGTGCCAGCAGCTTCAGTGATTACGAGCAGTACTTC. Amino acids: CASSFSDYEQYF.

The CDR3 DNA follows: TGTGCCAGCAGCCTACTGTGGGGCAGCTCCTATAATTCACCCCTCCACTTT. It specifies CASSLLWGSSYNSPLHF. The rearrangement uses TRBV5-5 and TRBJ1-6; possibly TRBD1 for D (5 bases). From germline, CDR1 is SGHKS and CDR2 YYEKEE (reference sequence). The CDR3 has 17 residues. The germline V and J ends were trimmed by 4 bases and 0 bases, with 14 bases remaining between them. Full variable domain (outside the CDR3, taken from reference TRBV5-5 and TRBJ1-6): DAGVTQSPTHLIKTRGQQVTLRCSPISGHKSVSWYQQVLGQGPQFIFQYYEKEERGRGNFPDRFSARQFPNYSSELNVNALLLGDSALYLCASSLLWGSSYNSPLHFGNGTRLTVT.

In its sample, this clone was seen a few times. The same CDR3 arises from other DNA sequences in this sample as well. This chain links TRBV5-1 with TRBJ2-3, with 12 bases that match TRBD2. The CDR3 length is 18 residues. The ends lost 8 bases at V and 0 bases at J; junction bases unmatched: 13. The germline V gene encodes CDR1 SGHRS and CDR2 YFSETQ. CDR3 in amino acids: CASSLGLAGRSSTDTQYF. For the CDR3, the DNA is TGCGCCAGTAGCCTAGGACTAGCGGGGAGATCTAGCACAGATACGCAGTATTTT.

CDR3 protein: CASSYQTGGGETQYF. CDR3 DNA sequence: TGTGCCAGCAGCTATCAAACGGGGGGTGGAGAGACCCAGTACTTC. The V and J genes are TRBV7-2 and TRBJ2-5; 7 nucleotides match TRBD2. The J segment lost 4 bases and the V segment lost 4 bases, leaving 9 bases of the junction unmatched. The CDR3 covers 15 residues. From germline, CDR1 is SGHTA and CDR2 FQGNSA.

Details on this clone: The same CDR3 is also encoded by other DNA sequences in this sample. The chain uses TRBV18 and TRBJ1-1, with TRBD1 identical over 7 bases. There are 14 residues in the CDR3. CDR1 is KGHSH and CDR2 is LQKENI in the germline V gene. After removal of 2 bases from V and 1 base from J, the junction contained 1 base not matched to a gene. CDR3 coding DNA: TGTGCCAGCTCACCAAGACAGGGGAACACTGAAGCTTTCTTT. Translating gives CASSPRQGNTEAFF.

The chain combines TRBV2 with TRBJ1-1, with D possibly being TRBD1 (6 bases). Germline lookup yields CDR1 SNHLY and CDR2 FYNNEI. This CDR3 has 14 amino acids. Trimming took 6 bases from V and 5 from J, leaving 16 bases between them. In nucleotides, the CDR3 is TGTGCCAGCAGGGGGGACACCCTGATAACTGAAGCTTTCTTT. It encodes CASRGDTLITEAFF.

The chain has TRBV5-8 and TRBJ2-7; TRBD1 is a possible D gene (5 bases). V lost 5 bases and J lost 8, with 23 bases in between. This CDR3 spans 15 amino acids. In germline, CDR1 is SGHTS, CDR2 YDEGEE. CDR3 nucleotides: TGTGCCAGCAGTTTAGGGGAACCTCTCCTACGGCAGCAGTACTTC. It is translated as CASSLGEPLLRQQYF.

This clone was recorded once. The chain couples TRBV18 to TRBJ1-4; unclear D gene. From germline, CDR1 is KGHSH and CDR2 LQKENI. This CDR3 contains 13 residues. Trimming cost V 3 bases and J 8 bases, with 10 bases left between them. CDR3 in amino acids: CASSPSQSEKLFF. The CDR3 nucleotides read TGTGCCAGCTCACCCTCACAGAGCGAAAAACTGTTTTTT.

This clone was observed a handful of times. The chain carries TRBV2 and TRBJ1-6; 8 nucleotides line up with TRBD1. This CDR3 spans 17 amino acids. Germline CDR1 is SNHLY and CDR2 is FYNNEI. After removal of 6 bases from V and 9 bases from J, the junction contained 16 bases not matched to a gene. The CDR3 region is CASRGNLGQGGSSPLHF. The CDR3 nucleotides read TGTGCCAGCAGGGGAAATCTCGGACAGGGAGGGAGTTCACCCCTCCACTTT.

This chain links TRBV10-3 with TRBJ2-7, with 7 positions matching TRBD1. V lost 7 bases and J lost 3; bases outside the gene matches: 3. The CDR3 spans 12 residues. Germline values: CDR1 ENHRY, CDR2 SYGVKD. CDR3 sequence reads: CAIKGQDYEQYF. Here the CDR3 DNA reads TGTGCCATCAAAGGACAGGACTACGAGCAGTACTTC.

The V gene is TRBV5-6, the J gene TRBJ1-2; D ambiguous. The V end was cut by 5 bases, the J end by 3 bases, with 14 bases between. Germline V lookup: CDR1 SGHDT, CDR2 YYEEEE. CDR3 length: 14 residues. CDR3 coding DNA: TGTGCCAGCAGTTTTAGAGGGTCGGACTATGGCTACACCTTC. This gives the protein CASSFRGSDYGYTF.

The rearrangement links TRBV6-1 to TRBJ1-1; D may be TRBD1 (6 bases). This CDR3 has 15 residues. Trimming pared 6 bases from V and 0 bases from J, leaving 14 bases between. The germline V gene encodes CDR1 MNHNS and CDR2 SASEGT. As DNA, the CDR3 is TGTGCCAGCAGCCCCCAGGGGATGGTGAACACTGAAGCTTTCTTT. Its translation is CASSPQGMVNTEAFF.

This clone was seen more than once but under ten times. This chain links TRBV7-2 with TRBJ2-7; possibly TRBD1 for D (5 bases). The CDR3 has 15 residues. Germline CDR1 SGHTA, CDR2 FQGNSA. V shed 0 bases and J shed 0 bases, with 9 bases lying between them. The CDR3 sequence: CASSLARDSSYEQYF. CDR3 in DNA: TGTGCCAGCAGCTTAGCGCGAGACAGCTCCTACGAGCAGTACTTC.

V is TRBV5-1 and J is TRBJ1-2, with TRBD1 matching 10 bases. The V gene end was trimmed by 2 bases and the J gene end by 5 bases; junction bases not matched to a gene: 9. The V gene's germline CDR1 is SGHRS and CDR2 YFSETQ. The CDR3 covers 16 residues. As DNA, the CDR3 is TGCGCCAGCAGCTTTACCGGACAGGGGGGGATGTATGGCTACACCTTC. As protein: CASSFTGQGGMYGYTF.

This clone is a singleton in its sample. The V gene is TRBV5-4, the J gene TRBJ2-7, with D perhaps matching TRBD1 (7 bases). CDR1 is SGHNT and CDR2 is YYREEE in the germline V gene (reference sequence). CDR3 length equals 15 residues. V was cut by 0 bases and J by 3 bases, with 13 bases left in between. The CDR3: CASSLAGGQNYEQYF. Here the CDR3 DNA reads TGTGCCAGCAGCTTGGCCGGGGGACAGAACTACGAGCAGTACTTC. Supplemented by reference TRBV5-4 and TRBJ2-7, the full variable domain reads ETGVTQSPTHLIKTRGQQVTLRCSSQSGHNTVSWYQQALGQGPQFIFQYYREEENGRGNFPPRFSGLQFPNYSSELNVNALELDDSALYLCASSLAGGQNYEQYFGPGTRLTVT.

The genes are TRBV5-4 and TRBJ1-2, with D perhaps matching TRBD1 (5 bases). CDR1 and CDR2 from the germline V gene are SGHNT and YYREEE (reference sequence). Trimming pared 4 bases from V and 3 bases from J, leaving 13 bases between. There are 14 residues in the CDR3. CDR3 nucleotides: TGTGCCAGCAGCAGAGACCGGGGGGACTATGGCTACACCTTC. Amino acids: CASSRDRGDYGYTF. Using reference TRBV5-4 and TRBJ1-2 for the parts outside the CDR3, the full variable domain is ETGVTQSPTHLIKTRGQQVTLRCSSQSGHNTVSWYQQALGQGPQFIFQYYREEENGRGNFPPRFSGLQFPNYSSELNVNALELDDSALYLCASSRDRGDYGYTFGSGTRLTVV.